This entry lists 30 T cell receptor beta chains sequenced from one sample in a study of beta chain features in type 1 diabetes. Reverse transcription of all isolated RNA meant that expressed TCRB transcripts were sequenced. Method: immunoSEQ multiplex PCR; TCRdb's copy keeps in-frame clones and lacks some. The table shows just over 450,000 clones, with around 30% occurring only once. Source material: naive CD4+ T cells from blood. The receptors here all came from a man aged 18-30 years in good health.

This chain connects TRBV9 to TRBJ2-3; 9 bases are a match to TRBD2. V dropped 0 bases and J dropped 2; count of bases not matched to a gene: 13. The CDR3 runs to 19 residues. Germline V gene sequence: CDR1 SGDLS, CDR2 YYNGEE. The CDR3 DNA reads as TGTGCCAGCAGCGTAGGGGTTTTGGGGACTAGCCTCCCCACAGATACGCAGTATTTT. This encodes CASSVGVLGTSLPTDTQYF.

This chain joins TRBV25-1 and TRBJ2-1; 9 bases match TRBD1. This CDR3 spans 17 amino acids. The V and J ends lost 1 base and 9 bases, in that order; junction bases with no gene match: 13. Germline V gene lookup returns CDR1 MGHDK and CDR2 SYGVNS. The CDR3 DNA sequence: TGTGCCAGCAGTGAATTAGTGCGGGGACAGGGTGGATCTGAGCAGTTCTTC. This codes for CASSELVRGQGGSEQFF.

The chain has TRBV28 and TRBJ2-4; D not resolved. Germline CDR1 MDHEN, CDR2 SYDVKM. Trimming stripped 6 bases from V and 3 bases from J, with 15 bases between. The CDR3 spans 15 residues. CDR3 sequence: CASRTLPSVKNIQYF. For the CDR3, the DNA is TGTGCCAGCAGGACTCTCCCCAGTGTCAAAAACATTCAGTACTTC.

The chain recombines TRBV7-8 with TRBJ1-5, with D uncertain. V was shortened by 4 bases and J by 5 bases, with 9 bases between the two germline ends. The CDR3 contains 13 residues. The germline V gene has CDR1 SGHVS and CDR2 FQNEAQ. The CDR3 bases are TGTGCCAGCAGCTCTGCACTCCATCAGCCCCAGCATTTT. This codes for CASSSALHQPQHF.

The chain combines TRBV7-2 with TRBJ2-1; the D is unclear. The CDR3 totals 11 residues. Germline lookup yields CDR1 SGHTA and CDR2 FQGNSA. Deletions cut 5 bases from V and 9 bases from J, with 8 bases between. Here the CDR3 DNA reads TGTGCCAGCAGCCAAACCGTTGAGCAGTTCTTC. It yields the protein CASSQTVEQFF.

This clone was observed a handful of times. The chain employs TRBV9 and TRBJ2-1; D perhaps matches TRBD2 (5 bases). Trimming removed 0 bases at V and 4 bases at J, with 11 bases between. Germline V gives CDR1 SGDLS, CDR2 YYNGEE. The CDR3 runs to 15 residues. CDR3 coding DNA: TGTGCCAGCAGCGTAGGGCCGACGGGATACAATGAGCAGTTCTTC. This translates into CASSVGPTGYNEQFF.

The J gene is TRBJ1-4, the V gene TRBV11-2; 9 bases map to TRBD1. CDR1 is SGHAT, CDR2 FQNNGV, per germline. This CDR3 region has 14 residues. The V segment lost 3 bases and the J segment 11 bases; nucleotides outside the gene matches: 7. The CDR3 protein is CASSFFGTGRKLFF. CDR3 nucleotides: TGTGCCAGCAGCTTTTTCGGGACAGGGCGGAAACTGTTTTTT.

V is TRBV28 and J is TRBJ2-7; TRBD2 is a possible D gene (6 bases). Germline CDR1 MDHEN, CDR2 SYDVKM. This CDR3 contains 16 residues. V was clipped by 4 bases and J by 5 bases, with 21 bases between them. The CDR3 sequence is CASSSSAADGEDEQYF. The CDR3, as DNA: TGTGCCAGCAGTTCTTCCGCAGCGGATGGGGAGGACGAGCAGTACTTC.

The rearrangement uses TRBV7-3 and TRBJ2-3, with D possibly matching TRBD2 (5 bases). The CDR3 has 15 residues. Germline values: CDR1 SGHTA, CDR2 FQGTGA. V lost 3 bases and J 5 bases, leaving 15 bases between the germline ends. The CDR3 region has the DNA TGTGCCAGCAGCTTTCTCGGATCTGAGGGAGATACGCAGTATTTT. Residues: CASSFLGSEGDTQYF.

This clone has a handful of counts. The gene calls are TRBV30 and TRBJ2-5; D remains unclear. The V gene's germline CDR1 is GTSNPN and CDR2 SVGIG (reference sequence). This CDR3 is 14 amino acids long. V was cut by 0 bases and J by 2 bases, with 10 bases left in between. The CDR3 protein is CAWSVRAGQETQYF. CDR3 sequence (DNA): TGTGCCTGGAGTGTACGAGCAGGACAAGAGACCCAGTACTTC.

The V call is TRBV18, the J call TRBJ2-7; D ambiguous. Germline values: CDR1 KGHSH, CDR2 LQKENI. CDR3 length: 14 amino acids. Trimming cost V 2 bases and J 2 bases, with 10 bases left between them. The CDR3 DNA follows: TGTGCCAGCTCACCAGCCGGGTGGGCCTACGAGCAGTACTTC. This encodes CASSPAGWAYEQYF.

The rearrangement links TRBV9 to TRBJ1-2; D possibly corresponds to TRBD1 (5 bases). With 3 bases removed from V and 2 bases from J, the gap between germline ends came to 11 bases. CDR1 is SGDLS, CDR2 YYNGEE, per germline. The CDR3 extends over 14 amino acids. This CDR3 is CASSGPTENYGYTF. CDR3 DNA: TGTGCCAGCAGCGGACCGACAGAGAACTATGGCTACACCTTC.

Regarding this clone: Other DNA sequences of this sample code for an identical CDR3. The chain has TRBV29-1 and TRBJ1-1; maybe TRBD1 (5 bases). The CDR3 length is 14 residues. Per the germline V gene, CDR1 is SQVTM and CDR2 is ANQGSEA. Trimming left V 2 bases short and J 0 bases short, with 10 bases between. CDR3 region: CSVERQLMNTEAFF. The CDR3, as DNA: TGCAGCGTTGAAAGACAGCTAATGAACACTGAAGCTTTCTTT.

The gene calls are TRBV4-2 and TRBJ1-1, with D perhaps matching TRBD1 (5 bases). Germline V CDR1 and CDR2: LGHNA, YNFKEQ. Trimming took off 4 bases at V and 10 bases at J, with 13 bases between the two ends. The CDR3 contains 12 residues. CDR3 in DNA: TGTGCCAGCAGCCCGGGGGAGGGCGGAGCTTTCTTT. Translating gives CASSPGEGGAFF.

This clone was counted only a few times. The chain combines TRBV30 with TRBJ1-1, with 8 bases identical to TRBD1. J was trimmed by 0 bases and V by 3 bases; bases with no gene match: 3. The germline CDR1 and CDR2 sequences are GTSNPN and SVGIG (reference sequence). The CDR3 runs 14 residues. In nucleotides, the CDR3 is TGTGCCTGGAGAAAGACAGGGGTGAACACTGAAGCTTTCTTT. Encoded protein: CAWRKTGVNTEAFF. Variable domain in full (rest from reference TRBV30 and TRBJ1-1): SQTIHQWPATLVQPVGSPLSLECTVEGTSNPNLYWYRQAAGRGLQLLFYSVGIGQISSEVPQNLSASRPQDRQFILSSKKLLLSDSGFYLCAWRKTGVNTEAFFGQGTRLTVV.

The rearrangement joins TRBV15 to TRBJ1-4; D is unresolved. There are 13 residues in the CDR3. Trimming cost V 1 base and J 5 bases, with 5 bases left between them. CDR1 LNHNV and CDR2 YYDKDF come from the germline V gene (reference sequence). The CDR3 sequence: CATSRVQNEKLFF. DNA for the CDR3: TGTGCCACCAGCAGAGTACAGAATGAAAAACTGTTTTTT.

CDR3 amino acids: CASGGQGTYEQYF. In DNA form, the CDR3 reads TGTGCCAGCGGAGGACAGGGGACGTACGAGCAGTACTTC. This chain uses TRBV28 with TRBJ2-7; 9 bases fit TRBD1. CDR1 is MDHEN and CDR2 is SYDVKM in the germline V gene. CDR3 size: 13 residues. With 8 bases clipped from V and 4 bases from J, the junction kept 6 bases outside the gene matches.

This chain connects TRBV4-2 to TRBJ1-2; tentatively, D is TRBD1 (6 bases). The germline CDR1 and CDR2 sequences are LGHNA and YNFKEQ. This CDR3 contains 14 residues. V was cut by 4 bases and J by 4 bases, with 13 bases left in between. CDR3 region: CASSPPDSSYGYTF. The CDR3 DNA follows: TGTGCCAGCAGCCCCCCGGACAGTTCCTATGGCTACACCTTC.

V and J are TRBV28 and TRBJ2-7, with 10 positions matching TRBD2. Germline CDR1 and CDR2: MDHEN and SYDVKM. J lost 6 bases, V lost 6 bases, and 14 bases had no gene match. The CDR3 extends over 16 amino acids. The CDR3 sequence: CASRGKVSGRAGEQYF. The CDR3 region has the DNA TGTGCCAGCAGGGGTAAAGTCAGCGGGAGGGCCGGCGAGCAGTACTTC.

This chain uses TRBV4-2 with TRBJ2-7; D tentatively reads TRBD1 or TRBD2 (5 bases each). Trimming took off 3 bases at V and 4 bases at J, with 7 bases between the two ends. Looked up from germline, CDR1 is LGHNA and CDR2 is YNFKEQ. CDR3 size: 12 residues. The CDR3 coding sequence is TGTGCCAGCAGCCATGAGGGGTACGAGCAGTACTTC. Translated: CASSHEGYEQYF.

This clone was seen a handful of times. The junction departs from germline at one end; a sequencing error may be responsible. The J gene is TRBJ2-1, the V gene TRBV19; TRBD2 agrees at 7 bases. This CDR3 spans 15 amino acids. In germline, CDR1 is LNHDA, CDR2 SQIVND (reference sequence). CDR3: CASSRELATYNEQFF. CDR3 DNA sequence: TGTGCCAGCAGTAGGGAACTAGCGACCTACAATGAGCAGTTCTTC.

In this sample, this clone turned up a few times. The rearrangement links TRBV14 to TRBJ2-5; D is ambiguous. V shed 2 bases and J shed 3 bases, with 10 bases lying between them. This CDR3 is built from 14 residues. Germline-derived CDR1 and CDR2 are SGHDN and FVKESK. CDR3 amino acids: CASSQKWPEETQYF. The CDR3 DNA reads TGTGCCAGCAGCCAAAAGTGGCCCGAAGAGACCCAGTACTTC.

The chain uses TRBV7-3 and TRBJ2-1; D not resolved. The CDR3 consists of 13 residues. The germline V gene encodes CDR1 SGHTA and CDR2 FQGTGA. V lost 2 bases and J 3 bases, leaving 5 bases between the germline ends. The CDR3 reads CASSLSIYNEQFF. DNA for the CDR3: TGTGCCAGCAGCTTATCCATCTACAATGAGCAGTTCTTC.

This clone was counted a few times. This rearrangement joins TRBV28 to TRBJ2-1; the D is unclear. Germline V gives CDR1 MDHEN, CDR2 SYDVKM. V was cut by 8 bases and J by 0 bases, with 11 bases left in between. The CDR3 extends over 14 amino acids. CDR3: CASVVGRSYNEQFF. The CDR3 DNA is TGTGCCAGCGTAGTTGGACGCTCCTACAATGAGCAGTTCTTC.

This chain links TRBV4-1 with TRBJ2-1; the match to TRBD2 covers 11 bases. V trimming: 4 bases; J trimming: 7 bases; junction bases outside the gene matches: 9. The CDR3 is made up of 16 amino acids. The germline V gene encodes CDR1 MGHRA and CDR2 YSYEKL. The CDR3 protein is CASSPYRTSGRNEQFF. CDR3 in DNA: TGCGCCAGCAGCCCCTATCGGACTAGCGGGCGGAATGAGCAGTTCTTC.

The table lists this clone with a few counts. The V call is TRBV4-3, the J call TRBJ2-6; D is undetermined. Germline CDR1 and CDR2: LGHNA and YSLEER. The V and J ends lost 0 bases and 4 bases respectively, with 22 bases between them. The CDR3 runs 20 residues. The DNA of the CDR3 is TGCGCCAGCAGCCAAGATACCGCAATCTTGGGAAGCTTGGGGGCCAACGTCCTGACTTTC. Its protein is CASSQDTAILGSLGANVLTF.

This clone was seen a handful of times. The V call is TRBV7-2, the J call TRBJ2-1; D gene unclear. V shed 2 bases and J shed 0 bases, with 8 bases lying between them. The length of the CDR3 is 15 residues. Germline V gives CDR1 SGHTA, CDR2 FQGNSA. The CDR3 region is CASSLQMSSYNEQFF. The CDR3 nucleotides are TGTGCCAGCAGCTTACAGATGAGCTCCTACAATGAGCAGTTCTTC. The complete variable domain, with remaining parts taken from reference TRBV7-2 and TRBJ2-1, reads GAGVSQSPSNKVTEKGKDVELRCDPISGHTALYWYRQSLGQGLEFLIYFQGNSAPDKSGLPSDRFSAERTGGSVSTLTIQRTQQEDSAVYLCASSLQMSSYNEQFFGPGTRLTVL.

This clone was counted only a few times. The chain joins TRBV2 to TRBJ2-1; D perhaps matches TRBD2 (6 bases). Trimming took off 5 bases at V and 2 bases at J, with 13 bases between the two ends. Germline V gene data show CDR1 as SNHLY and CDR2 as FYNNEI. CDR3 length: 15 residues. CDR3 DNA: TGTGCCAGCAGTCTAACTAGCTCCCCCTACAATGAGCAGTTCTTC. Protein product: CASSLTSSPYNEQFF.

The table lists this clone with a few counts. The chain employs TRBV12-5 and TRBJ2-1, with D perhaps matching TRBD1 (5 bases). The CDR3 is 13 residues long. The germline V gene has CDR1 LGHNT and CDR2 FRNRAP. V was trimmed by 1 base and J by 4 bases, leaving 5 bases between them. The CDR3 protein is CASGLDRYNEQFF. DNA for the CDR3: TGTGCTAGTGGTTTGGACAGGTACAATGAGCAGTTCTTC.

This clone was recorded a few times. CDR3 residues: CASSPPGGDNEQFF. The CDR3 nucleotides read TGCGCCAGCAGCCCTCCGGGGGGAGACAATGAGCAGTTCTTC. J is TRBJ2-1 and V is TRBV5-1; 7 bases map to TRBD2. Trimming cost V 4 bases and J 5 bases; bases outside gene matches: 6. Per germline, CDR1 SGHRS and CDR2 YFSETQ. The CDR3 consists of 14 residues. Combining the CDR3 with reference TRBV5-1 and TRBJ2-1 gives the whole variable domain KAGVTQTPRYLIKTRGQQVTLSCSPISGHRSVSWYQQTPGQGLQFLFEYFSETQRNKGNFPGRFSGRQFSNSRSEMNVSTLELGDSALYLCASSPPGGDNEQFFGPGTRLTVL.